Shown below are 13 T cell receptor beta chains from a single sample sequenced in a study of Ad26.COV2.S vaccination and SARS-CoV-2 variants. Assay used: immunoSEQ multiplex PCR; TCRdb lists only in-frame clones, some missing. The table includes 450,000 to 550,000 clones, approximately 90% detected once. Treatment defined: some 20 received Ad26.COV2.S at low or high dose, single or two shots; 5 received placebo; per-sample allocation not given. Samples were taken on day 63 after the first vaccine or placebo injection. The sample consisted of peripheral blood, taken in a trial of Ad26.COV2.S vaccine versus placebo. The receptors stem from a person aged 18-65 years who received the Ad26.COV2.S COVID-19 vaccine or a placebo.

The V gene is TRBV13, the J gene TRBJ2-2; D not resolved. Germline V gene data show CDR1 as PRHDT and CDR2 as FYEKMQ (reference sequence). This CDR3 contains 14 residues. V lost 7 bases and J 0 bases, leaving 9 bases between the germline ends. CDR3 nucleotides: TGTGCCAGCAAAAAGAGTCCGAACACCGGGGAGCTGTTTTTT. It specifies CASKKSPNTGELFF.

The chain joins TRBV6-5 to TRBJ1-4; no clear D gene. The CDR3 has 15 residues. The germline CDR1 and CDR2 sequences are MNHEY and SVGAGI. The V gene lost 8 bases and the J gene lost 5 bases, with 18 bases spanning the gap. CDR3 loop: CASALTSGMNEKLFF. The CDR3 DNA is TGTGCCAGCGCCCTAACCTCGGGAATGAATGAAAAACTGTTTTTT.

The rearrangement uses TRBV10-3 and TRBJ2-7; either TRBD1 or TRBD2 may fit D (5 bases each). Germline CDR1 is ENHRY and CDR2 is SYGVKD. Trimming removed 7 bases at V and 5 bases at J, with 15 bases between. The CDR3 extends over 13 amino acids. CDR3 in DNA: TGTGCCATCAAACAGTCGGGGCACCACGAGCAGTACTTC. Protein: CAIKQSGHHEQYF.

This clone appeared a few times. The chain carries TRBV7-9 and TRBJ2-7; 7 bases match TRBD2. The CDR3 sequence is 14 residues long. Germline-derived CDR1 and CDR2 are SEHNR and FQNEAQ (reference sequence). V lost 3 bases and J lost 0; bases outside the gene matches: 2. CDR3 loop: CASSFGGISYEQYF. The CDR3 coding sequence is TGTGCCAGCAGCTTCGGGGGGATCTCCTACGAGCAGTACTTC.

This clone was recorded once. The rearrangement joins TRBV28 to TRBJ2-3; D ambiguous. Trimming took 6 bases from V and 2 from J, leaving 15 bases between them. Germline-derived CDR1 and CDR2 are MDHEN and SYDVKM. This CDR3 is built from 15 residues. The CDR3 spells CASRPYGKNTDTQYF. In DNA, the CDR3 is TGTGCCAGCAGGCCCTATGGCAAAAACACAGATACGCAGTATTTT.

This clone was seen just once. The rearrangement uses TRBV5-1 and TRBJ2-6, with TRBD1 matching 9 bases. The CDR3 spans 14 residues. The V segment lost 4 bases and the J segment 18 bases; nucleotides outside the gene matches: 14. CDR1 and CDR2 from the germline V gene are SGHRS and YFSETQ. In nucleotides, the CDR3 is TGCGCCAGCAGCCCGACCGAGACAGGGGGGTTGCGGACTTTC. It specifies CASSPTETGGLRTF.

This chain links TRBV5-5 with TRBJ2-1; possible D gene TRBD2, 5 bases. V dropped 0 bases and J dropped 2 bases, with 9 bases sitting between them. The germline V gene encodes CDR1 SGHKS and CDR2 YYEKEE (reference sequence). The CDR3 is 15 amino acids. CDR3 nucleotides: TGTGCCAGCAGCTTGGATGGGGAGCCCTACAATGAGCAGTTCTTC. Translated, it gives CASSLDGEPYNEQFF.

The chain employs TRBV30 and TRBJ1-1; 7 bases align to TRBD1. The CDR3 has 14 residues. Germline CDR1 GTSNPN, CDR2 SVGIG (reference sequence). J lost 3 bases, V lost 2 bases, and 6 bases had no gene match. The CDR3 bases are TGTGCCTGGAGTACATCGACAGGGCACACTGAAGCTTTCTTT. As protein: CAWSTSTGHTEAFF.

The CDR3 loop is CASRDRVGDTEAFF. The CDR3 DNA sequence: TGTGCCAGTAGGGACAGGGTTGGGGACACTGAAGCTTTCTTT. V gene TRBV19 combines with J gene TRBJ1-1; 8 bases fit TRBD1. With V trimmed by 6 bases and J by 3 bases, 6 bases remained unmatched. This CDR3 spans 14 amino acids. CDR1 and CDR2 from the germline V gene are LNHDA and SQIVND (reference sequence).

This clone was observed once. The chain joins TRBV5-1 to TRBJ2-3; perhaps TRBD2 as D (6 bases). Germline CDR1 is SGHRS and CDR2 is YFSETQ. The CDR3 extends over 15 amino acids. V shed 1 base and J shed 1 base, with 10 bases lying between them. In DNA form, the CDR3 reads TGCGCCAGCAGCTTGTGGGGGACTGGCACAGATACGCAGTATTTT. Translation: CASSLWGTGTDTQYF.

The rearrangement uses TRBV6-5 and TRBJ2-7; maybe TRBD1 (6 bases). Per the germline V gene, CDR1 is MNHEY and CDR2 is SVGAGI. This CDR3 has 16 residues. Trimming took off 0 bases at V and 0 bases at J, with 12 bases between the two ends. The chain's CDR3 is CASSYSIPQGSYEQYF. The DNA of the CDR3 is TGTGCCAGCAGTTACTCTATTCCACAGGGCTCCTACGAGCAGTACTTC.

The CDR3 is CASSSRPKVPKTRSYNEQFF. CDR3 in DNA: TGTGCCAGTAGTAGCAGACCCAAGGTCCCCAAAACCCGCTCCTACAATGAGCAGTTCTTC. The rearrangement links TRBV19 to TRBJ2-1; D is ambiguous. Germline V CDR1 and CDR2: LNHDA, SQIVND (reference sequence). The CDR3 loop spans 20 amino acids. Trimming removed 4 bases at V and 0 bases at J, with 25 bases between.

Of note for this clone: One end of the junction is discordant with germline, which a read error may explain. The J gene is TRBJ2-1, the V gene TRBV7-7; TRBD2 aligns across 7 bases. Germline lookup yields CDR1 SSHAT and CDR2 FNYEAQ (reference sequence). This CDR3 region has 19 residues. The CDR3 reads CASSLAPPGGFGSYNEQFF. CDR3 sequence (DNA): TGTGCTAGCAGCTTAGCGCCCCCCGGGGGGTTCGGCTCCTACAATGAGCAGTTCTTC.